The 30 T cell receptor beta chains below were found in one sample sequenced in a study of T-cell memory formation after mild COVID-19. TCRdb recomputed calls from the 5' RACE reads with MiXCR, one row per CDR3 protein. The repertoire holds over 500,000 distinct CDR3 sequences, with roughly 17% as singletons. The sample taken for sequencing was PBMCs or a T cell subset sorted from them (not recorded which). All receptors come from an adult woman who had mild COVID-19 (a few samples of this study predate the infection). Cell type and time point are not known.

This sequence joins TRBV11-2 and TRBJ2-5; D possibly corresponds to TRBD2 (7 bases). This CDR3 is built from 16 residues. The germline CDR1 and CDR2 sequences are SGHAT and FQNNGV. Deletions cut 0 bases from V and 4 bases from J, with 15 bases between. In DNA, the CDR3 is TGTGCCAGCAGCTTAGATTCGGGGGCGGGAGTAGAGACCCAGTACTTC. Its translation is CASSLDSGAGVETQYF.

V and J are TRBV27 and TRBJ2-5, with 7 bases that match TRBD1. Trimming cost V 2 bases and J 1 base; bases outside gene matches: 4. The length of the CDR3 is 15 residues. Germline V gene sequence: CDR1 MNHEY, CDR2 SMNVEV (reference sequence). The CDR3 region has the DNA TGTGCCAGCAGTTTACCAGGGACAGCCCAAGAGACCCAGTACTTC. It is translated as CASSLPGTAQETQYF.

This clonotype was observed at least ten times. V and J are TRBV5-1 and TRBJ2-2, with TRBD2 as a possible D gene (5 bases). The V gene lost 0 bases and the J gene lost 2 bases, with 11 bases spanning the gap. Germline-derived CDR1 and CDR2 are SGHRS and YFSETQ. This CDR3 comprises 16 residues. The CDR3 reads CASSLAPGSNTGELFF. CDR3 sequence (DNA): TGCGCCAGCAGCTTGGCCCCGGGAAGCAACACCGGGGAGCTGTTTTTT.

Here the CDR3 DNA reads TGTGCCAGCAGCTTAGTAGGACAGGTATCAGAGACCCAGTACTTC. Protein: CASSLVGQVSETQYF. The chain joins TRBV11-2 to TRBJ2-5, with TRBD1 matching 7 bases. V dropped 1 base and J dropped 4; count of bases not matched to a gene: 6. Germline V lookup: CDR1 SGHAT, CDR2 FQNNGV. The CDR3 is made up of 15 amino acids.

This clonotype was detected ten times or more. The chain recombines TRBV7-6 with TRBJ2-2, with 13 bases aligning to TRBD2. V lost 5 bases, J lost 4 bases, and 7 bases stayed unmatched. The germline V gene encodes CDR1 SGHVS and CDR2 FNYEAQ. The CDR3 contains 17 residues. The CDR3 bases are TGTGCCAGCAGCCCCCGACTAGCGGGAGGTCCCACCGGGGAGCTGTTTTTT. It is translated as CASSPRLAGGPTGELFF.

This chain uses TRBV7-9 with TRBJ1-2; perhaps TRBD1 as D (5 bases). The CDR3 loop spans 13 amino acids. Trimming removed 3 bases at V and 2 bases at J, with 7 bases between. Per germline, CDR1 SEHNR and CDR2 FQNEAQ (reference sequence). CDR3 coding DNA: TGTGCCAGCAGCTTTGAGGGGAACTATGGCTACACCTTC. Translated, it gives CASSFEGNYGYTF.

This chain links TRBV20-1 with TRBJ1-5, with no clear D. Germline-derived CDR1 and CDR2 are DFQATT and SNEGSKA (reference sequence). Between the trimmed V and J ends, which lost 3 bases and 0 bases, there was a span of 6 bases. This CDR3 region has 13 residues. The CDR3 is CSASTVSNQPQHF. DNA for the CDR3: TGCAGTGCTAGTACAGTTAGCAATCAGCCCCAGCATTTT.

This clonotype has only a few counts. The rearrangement links TRBV20-1 to TRBJ2-3; maybe TRBD2 (6 bases). Germline loops: CDR1 DFQATT, CDR2 SNEGSKA (reference sequence). Trimming removed 5 bases at V and 0 bases at J, with 9 bases between. The CDR3 extends over 13 amino acids. In DNA form, the CDR3 reads TGCAGTGCTCGGGACTTTAGCACAGATACGCAGTATTTT. Encoded protein: CSARDFSTDTQYF.

This clonotype was observed a few times. V gene TRBV19 combines with J gene TRBJ2-6; the match to TRBD1 covers 7 bases. The CDR3 is 15 amino acids. After removal of 7 bases from V and 4 bases from J, the junction contained 7 bases not matched to a gene. Germline lookup yields CDR1 LNHDA and CDR2 SQIVND (reference sequence). CDR3 protein: CASIPDRAGANVLTF. Here the CDR3 DNA reads TGTGCCAGTATTCCCGACAGGGCCGGGGCCAACGTCCTGACTTTC.

This clonotype was seen only a few times. The V and J genes are TRBV5-1 and TRBJ1-2; 9 bases are a match to TRBD1. This CDR3 is 14 amino acids long. CDR1 is SGHRS and CDR2 is YFSETQ in the germline V gene. The junction had 4 bases not matched to a gene; V was cut back by 4 bases and J by 3 bases. The CDR3 sequence is CASSVGQGDYGYTF. The CDR3 DNA sequence: TGCGCCAGCAGCGTGGGACAGGGAGACTATGGCTACACCTTC.

V usage is TRBV12-3 or TRBV12-4 and J usage is TRBJ1-1; D call uncertain. The V and J ends lost 0 bases and 1 base respectively, with 9 bases between them. This CDR3 is built from 15 residues. The CDR3 nucleotides are TGTGCCAGCAGTTTAGCGCGGGTGACGAACACTGAAGCTTTCTTT. It translates to CASSLARVTNTEAFF.

This clonotype was picked up a small number of times. The chain is built from TRBV12-3 or TRBV12-4 and TRBJ2-3; D possibly corresponds to TRBD1 (5 bases). V lost 8 bases to trimming and J lost 1 base, with 19 bases between them. The CDR3 consists of 16 residues. The CDR3 loop reads CASSEGQGWGTDTQYF. Here the CDR3 DNA reads TGTGCCAGCTCGGAAGGACAAGGGTGGGGCACAGATACGCAGTATTTT.

The V gene is TRBV3-1, the J gene TRBJ2-3; tentatively, D is TRBD2 (6 bases). The CDR3 runs 15 residues. The germline V and J ends were trimmed by 1 base and 2 bases, with 10 bases remaining between them. The germline V gene encodes CDR1 LGHDT and CDR2 YNNKEL (reference sequence). DNA for the CDR3: TGTGCCAGCAGCCAAGTGGGACTGATCACAGATACGCAGTATTTT. Its translation: CASSQVGLITDTQYF.

This sequence joins TRBV7-9 and TRBJ2-5, with 8 bases aligning to TRBD2. V lost 4 bases and J lost 14; bases outside the gene matches: 12. Per germline, CDR1 SEHNR and CDR2 FQNEAQ (reference sequence). The CDR3 is 13 residues long. CDR3 coding DNA: TGTGCCAGCAGCTCTAGCGGGCCCCCAGGACAATACTTC. It specifies CASSSSGPPGQYF. The whole variable domain, remainder taken from reference TRBV7-9 and TRBJ2-5, is DTGVSQNPRHKITKRGQNVTFRCDPISEHNRLYWYRQTLGQGPEFLTYFQNEAQLEKSRLLSDRFSAERPKGSFSTLEIQRTEQGDSAMYLCASSSSGPPGQYFGPGTRLLVL.

V is TRBV20-1 and J is TRBJ2-1; a possible D gene is TRBD2 (5 bases). CDR3 size: 15 residues. The V end was cut by 6 bases, the J end by 6 bases, with 21 bases between. In germline, CDR1 is DFQATT, CDR2 SNEGSKA (reference sequence). The CDR3 nucleotides are TGCAGTGCGAGGACGGGGTCCTCTGGACGCAATGAGCAGTTCTTC. Translated, it gives CSARTGSSGRNEQFF.

The rearrangement joins TRBV11-2 to TRBJ2-7, with D hard to call. The CDR3 spans 14 residues. The germline V gene encodes CDR1 SGHAT and CDR2 FQNNGV. Trimming took 2 bases from V and 3 from J, leaving 11 bases between them. CDR3 in DNA: TGTGCCAGCAGCTTACAGAGTTCGGGCTACGAGCAGTACTTC. Translated, it gives CASSLQSSGYEQYF.

This clonotype was counted a few times. The V and J genes are TRBV7-9 and TRBJ1-1; 7 bases map to TRBD1. The length of the CDR3 is 13 residues. The J segment lost 6 bases and the V segment lost 5 bases, leaving 6 bases of the junction unmatched. Looked up from germline, CDR1 is SEHNR and CDR2 is FQNEAQ (reference sequence). The CDR3 DNA is TGTGCCAGCAGCCCCCGGACAGGAGCTGAAGCTTTCTTT. It codes for CASSPRTGAEAFF. Full variable domain (rest looked up from reference TRBV7-9 and TRBJ1-1): DTGVSQNPRHKITKRGQNVTFRCDPISEHNRLYWYRQTLGQGPEFLTYFQNEAQLEKSRLLSDRFSAERPKGSFSTLEIQRTEQGDSAMYLCASSPRTGAEAFFGQGTRLTVV.

The V call is TRBV5-1, the J call TRBJ2-2, with 8 bases lining up with TRBD1. Germline lookup yields CDR1 SGHRS and CDR2 YFSETQ. With V trimmed by 1 base and J by 6 bases, 23 bases remained unmatched. CDR3 length: 21 residues. This CDR3 is CASSLIPVGQAALISAGELFF. The CDR3 DNA reads as TGCGCCAGCAGCTTGATCCCGGTGGGACAGGCCGCTCTCATCTCCGCCGGGGAGCTGTTTTTT.

This clonotype was recorded a few times. This rearrangement joins TRBV7-3 to TRBJ1-2; 7 nucleotides agree with TRBD1. CDR3 length: 15 amino acids. Germline CDR1 reads SGHTA; CDR2 reads FQGTGA. Trimming at V came to 2 bases and at J to 4 bases, leaving 7 bases not matched to a gene. The CDR3 loop is CASSLLPGTAYGYTF. For the CDR3, the DNA is TGTGCCAGCAGCTTACTCCCAGGGACAGCCTATGGCTACACCTTC.

The V gene is TRBV5-1, the J gene TRBJ2-2; tentatively, D is TRBD1 (6 bases). V dropped 5 bases and J dropped 4 bases, with 15 bases sitting between them. The CDR3 sequence is 15 residues long. In germline, CDR1 is SGHRS, CDR2 YFSETQ. In nucleotides, the CDR3 is TGCGCCAGCAGGGCAGGGGTGCAGGGCACCGGGGAGCTGTTTTTT. It translates to CASRAGVQGTGELFF.

This clonotype was detected a few times. The CDR3 DNA follows: TGTGCCAGTACGTCCTACAATGAGCAGTTCTTC. Protein sequence: CASTSYNEQFF. The genes are TRBV19 and TRBJ2-1; D gene unclear. The CDR3 has 11 residues. The V end lost 7 bases, the J end lost 1 base, and 2 bases lay between the germline ends. Germline CDR1 reads LNHDA; CDR2 reads SQIVND (reference sequence).

The chain carries TRBV19 and TRBJ2-5; 8 bases are shared with TRBD2. CDR3 length: 13 residues. V was pared by 7 bases and J by 3 bases, with 4 bases of the junction left unmatched. The germline V gene encodes CDR1 LNHDA and CDR2 SQIVND (reference sequence). In DNA form, the CDR3 reads TGTGCCAGTACGGGACTAGGCAAAGAGACCCAGTACTTC. It specifies CASTGLGKETQYF.

V gene TRBV19 combines with J gene TRBJ2-7; D assignment may be TRBD1 or TRBD2 (5 bases each). Germline V gene sequence: CDR1 LNHDA, CDR2 SQIVND (reference sequence). This CDR3 comprises 15 residues. V was cut by 3 bases and J by 0 bases, with 12 bases left in between. CDR3 amino acids: CASSITAGSSYEQYF. The CDR3 DNA follows: TGTGCCAGTAGTATCACAGCAGGGAGCTCCTACGAGCAGTACTTC.

This clonotype was seen a handful of times. The chain couples TRBV6-5 to TRBJ1-1, with a weak D call TRBD1 (5 bases). CDR3 length equals 15 residues. The germline V gene encodes CDR1 MNHEY and CDR2 SVGAGI. V was pared by 2 bases and J by 1 base, with 11 bases between. DNA for the CDR3: TGTGCCAGCAGTTACGTCGACAGCGCGAACACTGAAGCTTTCTTT. Protein: CASSYVDSANTEAFF.

This clonotype was counted only a few times. The V and J genes are TRBV11-2 and TRBJ2-3, with a weak D call TRBD2 (6 bases). The CDR3 runs 16 residues. The germline gives CDR1 SGHAT, CDR2 FQNNGV. Trimming removed 4 bases from V and 0 bases from J, with 14 bases in between. The CDR3 reads CASSSLLADSTDTQYF. CDR3 in DNA: TGTGCCAGCAGCTCCCTATTAGCGGACAGCACAGATACGCAGTATTTT.

There are many counts of this clonotype. J is TRBJ2-2 and V is TRBV7-3; D gene uncertain. Trimming pared 1 base from V and 1 base from J, leaving 19 bases between. Germline CDR1 and CDR2: SGHTA and FQGTGA. The CDR3 length is 19 residues. The CDR3 spells CASSLRAPGRAENTGELFF. Here the CDR3 DNA reads TGTGCCAGCAGCTTAAGGGCTCCCGGTAGGGCCGAGAACACCGGGGAGCTGTTTTTT.

The chain recombines TRBV9 with TRBJ2-2, with TRBD2 matching 7 bases. The germline gives CDR1 SGDLS, CDR2 YYNGEE. With 2 bases clipped from V and 0 bases from J, the junction kept 4 bases outside the gene matches. This CDR3 contains 16 residues. CDR3 sequence reads: CASSVRRGTNTGELFF. The CDR3 nucleotides are TGTGCCAGCAGCGTGCGGCGGGGGACGAACACCGGGGAGCTGTTTTTT.

The chain joins TRBV7-3 to TRBJ2-5; no reliable D call. The CDR3 has 14 amino acids. The germline CDR1 and CDR2 sequences are SGHTA and FQGTGA. V gave up 1 base and J gave up 2 bases, with 8 bases separating them. The CDR3: CASSLSPQQETQYF. CDR3 DNA sequence: TGTGCCAGCAGCTTAAGCCCCCAACAAGAGACCCAGTACTTC.

This clonotype was detected only a few times. The chain joins TRBV30 to TRBJ1-2; possibly TRBD1 for D (5 bases). The CDR3 loop spans 12 amino acids. Germline V CDR1 and CDR2: GTSNPN, SVGIG (reference sequence). V was cut by 3 bases and J by 4 bases, with 9 bases left in between. The CDR3 nucleotides read TGTGCCTGGAGCCCAGGGCTCTATGGCTACACCTTC. This gives the protein CAWSPGLYGYTF.

This clonotype was counted a few times. The V call is TRBV20-1, the J call TRBJ2-1; 8 positions match TRBD2. The CDR3 is 15 amino acids. Per germline, CDR1 DFQATT and CDR2 SNEGSKA (reference sequence). J was trimmed by 1 base and V by 5 bases; bases with no gene match: 7. CDR3 amino acids: CSAEAGATSYNEQFF. The DNA of the CDR3 is TGCAGTGCTGAAGCGGGAGCAACGTCCTACAATGAGCAGTTCTTC.